The text below deals with one TCR beta chain. The antigen remains undetermined. The sample is drawn from a study of response to subunit inactivated influenza vaccine. The V segment lost 0 bases and the J segment 4 bases; nucleotides outside the gene matches: 5. The CDR3 contains 15 residues. The germline V gene has CDR1 DFQATT and CDR2 SNEGSKA (reference sequence). General study points: The authors suggested that few new T cells are recruited per seasonal influenza vaccination.

TCRdb re-analysed the RT-PCR reads in MiXCR, keeping a single row per CDR3 protein. The table has about 500,000 distinct CDR3 sequences, roughly 7.6% seen once. This sequence originates from a man aged 45 to 70 who received an inactivated influenza vaccine. The sequences come from PBMCs from blood, collected around 25 months after vaccination. The chain couples TRBV20-1 to TRBJ2-5; 10 positions match TRBD2. CDR3 sequence: CSAREQRGGVETQYF. In nucleotides, the CDR3 is TGCAGTGCTAGAGAACAGCGGGGGGGCGTAGAGACCCAGTACTTC.